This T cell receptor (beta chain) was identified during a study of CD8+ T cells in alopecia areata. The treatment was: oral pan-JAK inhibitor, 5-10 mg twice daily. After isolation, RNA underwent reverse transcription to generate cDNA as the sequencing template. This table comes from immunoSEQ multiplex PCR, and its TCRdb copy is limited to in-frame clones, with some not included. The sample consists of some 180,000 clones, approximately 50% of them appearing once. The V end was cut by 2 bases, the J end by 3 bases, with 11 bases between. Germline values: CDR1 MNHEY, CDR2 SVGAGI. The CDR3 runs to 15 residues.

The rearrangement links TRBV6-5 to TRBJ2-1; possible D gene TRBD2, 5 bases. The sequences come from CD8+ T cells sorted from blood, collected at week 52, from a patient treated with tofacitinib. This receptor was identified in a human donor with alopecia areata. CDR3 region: CASSYGGSFYNEQFF. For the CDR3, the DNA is TGTGCCAGCAGTTACGGCGGGTCTTTCTACAATGAGCAGTTCTTC.